This T cell receptor beta chain was recovered during a study of cytomegalovirus exposure and HLA in healthy donors. The study, taken as a whole, reports: HLA restriction was apparent for most CMV-associated TCR beta chains in a later analysis.

Comment on this clone: Antigen specificity is unknown.

A multiplex PCR was run with 60 Vbeta primers and 13 Jbeta primers. Per the original data handling: In a later analysis, approximately 80 million unique TCR beta chains included roughly 11 million shared by two or more donors. The table came from immunoSEQ multiplex PCR; TCRdb's copy has only in-frame clones and leaves some out. V, J and clone size are those of that table, while D and trimming were read from the DNA. Among 150,000 to 200,000 clones listed, 80% were seen once. The CDR3 is 16 amino acids. V trimming: 5 bases; J trimming: 9 bases; junction bases outside the gene matches: 9. Germline CDR1 is LNHDA and CDR2 is SQIVND (reference sequence).

The genes are TRBV19 and TRBJ2-1, with 14 bases identical to TRBD2. The receptor's source is a male donor in good health and CMV-seropositive. The sample was PBMCs. The CDR3 sequence: CASSLIGTSGRGEQFF. The CDR3 nucleotides are TGTGCCAGTAGTCTAATAGGGACTAGCGGGAGAGGTGAGCAGTTCTTC. Looking up the rest from reference TRBV19 and TRBJ2-1 gives the full variable domain: DGGITQSPKYLFRKEGQNVTLSCEQNLNHDAMYWYRQDPGQGLRLIYYSQIVNDFQKGDIAEGYSVSREKKESFPLTVTSAQKNPTAFYLCASSLIGTSGRGEQFFGPGTRLTVL.